This T cell receptor beta chain emerged from a study of control samples from healthy donors and cancer patients (dated by TCRdb to the early 2020s). Libraries were constructed by the immunoSEQ multiplex PCR assay. What TCRdb holds here is the immuneACCESS table cut down to in-frame rearrangements. Part of the clones is not present; checked against another copy, under half of the missing clones reflect an unresolved V gene, and the others are unexplained. The sample data list 75,000 to 95,000 clones, and 85% to 90% of these were observed just once. The ten largest make up 8.5% to 10% of the sample. To note about this clone: Its binding antigen is unknown. Base qualities were left out, and no much larger clone turns up one base away.

The V end gives up 4 bases and the J end 4 bases, leaving 5 bases in the junction not matched to a gene. Reading from cysteine to phenylalanine, the CDR3 counts 14 amino acids. Only the CDR3 portion is preserved as DNA: 42 bases, with reading frame beginning at the first base. The germline V gene (reference sequence) supplies CDR1 LGHDT and CDR2 YNNKEL. The chain is assembled from TRBV3-1 (or the pseudogene TRBV3-2) and TRBJ1-2, with 8 central nucleotides matching TRBD1. This sequence was found in a woman aged 45-65 years with colorectal cancer. The sequenced sample consisted of PBMCs. The nucleotides read TGTGCCAGCAGCCGGACAGGGATCGGCTATGGCTACACCTTC. Its amino acids are CASSRTGIGYGYTF.